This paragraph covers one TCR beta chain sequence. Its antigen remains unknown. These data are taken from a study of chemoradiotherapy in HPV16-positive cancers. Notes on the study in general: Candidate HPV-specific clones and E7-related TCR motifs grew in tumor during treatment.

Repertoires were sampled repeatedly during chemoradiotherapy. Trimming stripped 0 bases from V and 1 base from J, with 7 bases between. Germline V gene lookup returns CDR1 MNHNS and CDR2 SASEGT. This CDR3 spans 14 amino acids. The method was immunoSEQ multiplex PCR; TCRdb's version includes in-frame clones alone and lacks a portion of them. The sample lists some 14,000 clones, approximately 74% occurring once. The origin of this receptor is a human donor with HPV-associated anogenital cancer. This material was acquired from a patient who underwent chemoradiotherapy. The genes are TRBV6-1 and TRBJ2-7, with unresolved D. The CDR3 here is CASSEADDSYEQYF. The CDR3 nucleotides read TGTGCCAGCAGTGAAGCAGATGATTCCTACGAGCAGTACTTC.